This T cell receptor (beta chain) was sequenced in a study of blood T cell repertoires in COVID-19. As for the study in general: Sites across the United States, Italy and Spain contributed samples from acute and convalescent COVID-19. Nucleic acid was either cDNA or gDNA, and it came from T cells, B-cell-depleted T cells, or PBMCs.

The authors' processing: Reference gene primer amplification in the assay estimated nucleated cell counts. Repertoires were generated with immunoSEQ multiplex PCR, while TCRdb's copy carries only in-frame clones and drops some. D and trimming come from the DNA, and the V and J calls and clone size come from that table. The profile shows about 160,000 clones, approximately 86% of them singletons. CDR1 LNHDA and CDR2 SQIVND come from the germline V gene (reference sequence). With V trimmed by 6 bases and J by 4 bases, 6 bases remained unmatched. The CDR3 totals 14 residues. This sequence originates from a woman over 75 with active or convalescent COVID-19. The sample was peripheral blood. V gene TRBV19 combines with J gene TRBJ2-1; 7 positions agree with TRBD2. This chain's CDR3 is CASSPSGTYNEQFF. DNA for the CDR3: TGTGCCAGTAGCCCTAGCGGCACGTACAATGAGCAGTTCTTC.